A single sample gave rise to the 16 T cell receptor beta chains below, sequenced in a study of glioma-infiltrating T cells after dendritic cell vaccination. Libraries were prepared by immunoSEQ multiplex PCR; TCRdb keeps only in-frame clonotypes and omits some of them. The sample includes over 90,000 clones, around 85% seen only once; the top ten take roughly 2.9%. Specimen: blood, collected before dendritic cell vaccination. The receptor source for this set is a human donor with glioblastoma.

The CDR3 region is CATSRASGTSAGELFF. As DNA, the CDR3 is TGTGCCACCAGCAGAGCCTCCGGGACTAGCGCCGGGGAGCTGTTTTTT. J is TRBJ2-2 and V is TRBV15, with 10 bases that match TRBD2. There are 16 residues in the CDR3. V lost 1 base, J lost 6 bases, and 5 bases stayed unmatched. The germline V gene encodes CDR1 LNHNV and CDR2 YYDKDF (reference sequence).

The chain has TRBV27 and TRBJ1-2; TRBD1 might be the D (6 bases). This CDR3 has 13 residues. Germline loops: CDR1 MNHEY, CDR2 SMNVEV (reference sequence). V gave up 5 bases and J gave up 8 bases, with 15 bases separating them. CDR3 loop: CASSDRTGGGYTF. As DNA, the CDR3 is TGTGCCAGCAGTGACAGGACGGGGGGAGGCTACACCTTC.

This sequence joins TRBV12-5 and TRBJ1-3, with 7 bases matching TRBD1. From germline, CDR1 is LGHNT and CDR2 FRNRAP. J gave up 7 bases and V 0 bases, and 9 bases lay outside the gene matches. This CDR3 region has 16 residues. CDR3 in amino acids: CASGLVLGQGVNTIYF. Written as DNA, the CDR3 is TGTGCTAGTGGTTTGGTACTGGGGCAGGGGGTGAACACCATATATTTT.

The rearrangement uses TRBV2 and TRBJ2-7; unclear D gene. The CDR3 extends over 14 amino acids. V lost 5 bases, J lost 6 bases, and 17 bases lay in between. The V gene's germline CDR1 is SNHLY and CDR2 FYNNEI. The CDR3 region is CASSYSLGPLEQYF. Written as DNA, the CDR3 is TGTGCCAGCAGTTACAGTCTTGGCCCTCTCGAGCAGTACTTC.

The rearrangement uses TRBV7-9 and TRBJ1-5; TRBD1 might be the D (6 bases). The CDR3 spans 15 residues. The germline gives CDR1 SEHNR, CDR2 FQNEAQ (reference sequence). The V end was cut by 5 bases, the J end by 3 bases, with 14 bases between. Here the CDR3 reads CASSPGGGINQPQHF. The CDR3, as DNA: TGTGCCAGCAGCCCCGGGGGGGGCATCAATCAGCCCCAGCATTTT.

The V gene is TRBV6-5, the J gene TRBJ1-1, with 7 positions matching TRBD1. V was clipped by 6 bases and J by 5 bases; unmatched bases: 6. In germline, CDR1 is MNHEY, CDR2 SVGAGI. The CDR3 is made up of 13 amino acids. As DNA, the CDR3 is TGTGCCAGCAGGCGACAGGGAGGAACTGAAGCTTTCTTT. It is translated as CASRRQGGTEAFF.

This clone was counted only a few times. The chain employs TRBV27 and TRBJ2-7; D might be TRBD2 (6 bases). This CDR3 has 16 residues. Germline assignment: CDR1 MNHEY and CDR2 SMNVEV (reference sequence). Trimming cost V 6 bases and J 1 base, with 19 bases left between them. The CDR3 sequence is CASRTLSGRLSYEQYF. The CDR3 region has the DNA TGTGCCAGCAGAACCCTTAGCGGTAGACTTTCCTACGAGCAGTACTTC.

This clone has only one observation. The chain is built from TRBV5-1 and TRBJ2-1; TRBD1 aligns across 9 bases. V trimming: 5 bases; J trimming: 0 bases; junction bases outside the gene matches: 9. Germline CDR1 is SGHRS and CDR2 is YFSETQ. This CDR3 comprises 17 residues. CDR3 protein: CASSSLPGQGSYNEQFF. In nucleotides, the CDR3 is TGCGCCAGCAGTTCACTACCGGGACAGGGCTCCTACAATGAGCAGTTCTTC.

The gene calls are TRBV19 and TRBJ2-2; TRBD1 agrees at 8 bases. The CDR3 covers 17 residues. The germline V gene encodes CDR1 LNHDA and CDR2 SQIVND (reference sequence). V lost 5 bases to trimming and J lost 0 bases; unmatched junction nucleotides: 8. CDR3 in amino acids: CASSHPQGASNTGELFF. CDR3 coding DNA: TGTGCCAGTAGTCATCCGCAGGGGGCGTCGAACACCGGGGAGCTGTTTTTT.

The chain employs TRBV5-5 and TRBJ2-7; D possibly corresponds to TRBD1 (7 bases). V lost 0 bases, J lost 4 bases, and 14 bases lay in between. The CDR3 extends over 15 amino acids. Germline V gene sequence: CDR1 SGHKS, CDR2 YYEKEE (reference sequence). CDR3 residues: CASSLEGRGAYEQYF. The CDR3 DNA is TGTGCCAGCAGCTTGGAGGGCAGGGGGGCATACGAGCAGTACTTC.

The genes are TRBV5-1 and TRBJ2-1; 8 nucleotides agree with TRBD1. CDR1 and CDR2 from the germline V gene are SGHRS and YFSETQ. The CDR3 has 13 residues. The V segment lost 4 bases and the J segment 7 bases; nucleotides outside the gene matches: 4. CDR3 sequence: CASSGDRGNEQFF. In nucleotides, the CDR3 is TGCGCCAGCAGCGGTGACAGGGGTAATGAGCAGTTCTTC. Full variable domain (outside the CDR3, taken from reference TRBV5-1 and TRBJ2-1): KAGVTQTPRYLIKTRGQQVTLSCSPISGHRSVSWYQQTPGQGLQFLFEYFSETQRNKGNFPGRFSGRQFSNSRSEMNVSTLELGDSALYLCASSGDRGNEQFFGPGTRLTVL.

CDR3: CASRAGDGEQYF. The CDR3 coding sequence is TGTGCCAGCAGGGCCGGGGATGGGGAGCAGTACTTC. This chain uses TRBV11-3 with TRBJ2-7; D is perhaps TRBD2 (5 bases). Germline values: CDR1 SGHNT, CDR2 YENEEA. This CDR3 has 12 residues. Trimming removed 6 bases from V and 7 bases from J, with 13 bases in between.

The chain recombines TRBV7-3 with TRBJ2-3, with a tentative D call TRBD2 (6 bases). Germline loops: CDR1 SGHTA, CDR2 FQGTGA. The V gene lost 7 bases and the J gene lost 5 bases, with 13 bases spanning the gap. This CDR3 has 13 amino acids. The CDR3 here is CASTRVSGDTQYF. Written as DNA, the CDR3 is TGTGCCAGCACCCGGGTTAGCGGAGATACGCAGTATTTT.

CDR3 loop: CASSGREGDTQYF. The CDR3 DNA reads TGTGCCAGCAGTGGACGGGAGGGAGATACGCAGTATTTT. This chain joins TRBV6-4 and TRBJ2-3, with TRBD2 matching 8 bases. Germline-derived CDR1 and CDR2 are MRHNA and SNTAGT. The trim removed 4 bases at V and 5 bases at J, leaving 2 bases unmatched. The CDR3 has 13 residues.

In this sample, this clone turned up once. This chain uses TRBV6-5 with TRBJ2-3, with 8 bases lining up with TRBD2. J was trimmed by 2 bases and V by 0 bases; bases with no gene match: 4. The V gene's germline CDR1 is MNHEY and CDR2 SVGAGI. The CDR3 is made up of 16 amino acids. The CDR3 DNA follows: TGTGCCAGCAGTTACTCCCCCGGGGGGGTCACAGATACGCAGTATTTT. Translated: CASSYSPGGVTDTQYF.

The chain carries TRBV5-1 and TRBJ1-1, with TRBD1 as a possible D gene (5 bases). The CDR3 runs to 13 residues. Between the trimmed V and J ends, which lost 4 bases and 7 bases, there was a span of 14 bases. The germline V gene has CDR1 SGHRS and CDR2 YFSETQ. The DNA of the CDR3 is TGCGCCAGCAGCGTCAGGGAAGGGGTTGAAGCTTTCTTT. Translation gives CASSVREGVEAFF.